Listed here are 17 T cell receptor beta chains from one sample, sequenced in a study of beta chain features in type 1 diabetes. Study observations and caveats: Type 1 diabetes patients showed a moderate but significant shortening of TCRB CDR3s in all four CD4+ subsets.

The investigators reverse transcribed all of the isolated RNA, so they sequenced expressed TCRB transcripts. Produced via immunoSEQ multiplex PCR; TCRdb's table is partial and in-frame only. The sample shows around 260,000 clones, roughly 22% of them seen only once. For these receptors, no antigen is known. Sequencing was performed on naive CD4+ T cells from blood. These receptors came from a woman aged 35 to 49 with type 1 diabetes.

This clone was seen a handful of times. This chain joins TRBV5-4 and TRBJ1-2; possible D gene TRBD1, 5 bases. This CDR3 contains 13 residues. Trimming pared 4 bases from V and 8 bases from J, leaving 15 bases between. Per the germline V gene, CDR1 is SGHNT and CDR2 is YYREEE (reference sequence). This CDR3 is CASSQGRGEGYTF. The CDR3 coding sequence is TGTGCCAGCAGCCAAGGCCGGGGGGAAGGCTACACCTTC.

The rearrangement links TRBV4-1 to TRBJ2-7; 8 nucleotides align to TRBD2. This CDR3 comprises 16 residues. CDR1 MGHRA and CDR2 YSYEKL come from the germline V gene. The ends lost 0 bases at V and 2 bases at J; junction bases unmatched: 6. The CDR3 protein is CASSQDERGRTYEQYF. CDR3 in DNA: TGCGCCAGCAGCCAAGATGAGCGGGGGAGAACCTACGAGCAGTACTTC.

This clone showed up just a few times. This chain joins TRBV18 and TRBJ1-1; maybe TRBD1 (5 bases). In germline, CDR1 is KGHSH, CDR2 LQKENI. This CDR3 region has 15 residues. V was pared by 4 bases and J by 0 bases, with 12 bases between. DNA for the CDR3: TGTGCCAGCTCACTCGTCAGGGATATGAACACTGAAGCTTTCTTT. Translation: CASSLVRDMNTEAFF.

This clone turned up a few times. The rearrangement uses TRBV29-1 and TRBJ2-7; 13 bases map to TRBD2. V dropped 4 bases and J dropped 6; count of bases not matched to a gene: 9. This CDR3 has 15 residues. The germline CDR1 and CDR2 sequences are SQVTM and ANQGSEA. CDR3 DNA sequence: TGCAGCGTTGCCTTACTAGCGGGAGGGCCCAGCGAGCAGTACTTC. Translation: CSVALLAGGPSEQYF.

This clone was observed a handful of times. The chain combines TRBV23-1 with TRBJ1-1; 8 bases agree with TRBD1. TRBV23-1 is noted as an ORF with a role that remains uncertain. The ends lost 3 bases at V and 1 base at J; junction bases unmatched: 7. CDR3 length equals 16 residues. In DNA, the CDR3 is TGCGCCAGCAGTCAGGCAGGGGGCAGTTGGAACACTGAAGCTTTCTTT. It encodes CASSQAGGSWNTEAFF.

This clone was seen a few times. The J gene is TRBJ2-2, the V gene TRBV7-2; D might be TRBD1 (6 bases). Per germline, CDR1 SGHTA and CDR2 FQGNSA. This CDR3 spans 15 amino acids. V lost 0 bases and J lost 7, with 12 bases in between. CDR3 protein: CASSLAGAGGGELFF. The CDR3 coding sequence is TGTGCCAGCAGCTTAGCGGGGGCCGGAGGCGGGGAGCTGTTTTTT.

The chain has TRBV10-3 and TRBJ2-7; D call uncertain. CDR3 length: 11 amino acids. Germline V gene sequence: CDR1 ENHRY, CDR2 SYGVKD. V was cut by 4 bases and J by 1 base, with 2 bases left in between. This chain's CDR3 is CAISVSYEQYF. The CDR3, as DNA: TGTGCCATCAGTGTATCCTACGAGCAGTACTTC.

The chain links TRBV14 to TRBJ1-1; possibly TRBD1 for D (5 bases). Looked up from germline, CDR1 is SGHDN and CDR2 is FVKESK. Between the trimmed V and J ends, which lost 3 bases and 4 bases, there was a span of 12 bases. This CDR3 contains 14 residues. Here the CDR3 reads CASSHPGRSTEAFF. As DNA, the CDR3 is TGTGCCAGCAGCCATCCAGGGCGGAGCACTGAAGCTTTCTTT.

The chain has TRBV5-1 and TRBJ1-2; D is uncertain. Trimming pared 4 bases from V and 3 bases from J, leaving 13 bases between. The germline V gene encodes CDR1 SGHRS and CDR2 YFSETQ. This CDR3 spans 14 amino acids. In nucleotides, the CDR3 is TGCGCCAGCAGCCCTGAGGGTCGAGACTATGGCTACACCTTC. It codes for CASSPEGRDYGYTF.

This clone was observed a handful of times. The CDR3 nucleotides are TGTGCCAGCAGCCAGGGACAGGGTTGGGCCGGGGAGCTGTTTTTT. Amino acid sequence: CASSQGQGWAGELFF. The chain joins TRBV2 to TRBJ2-2, with 9 bases identical to TRBD1. The V and J ends lost 6 bases and 6 bases, in that order; junction bases with no gene match: 8. Germline CDR1 is SNHLY and CDR2 is FYNNEI. The CDR3 contains 15 residues.

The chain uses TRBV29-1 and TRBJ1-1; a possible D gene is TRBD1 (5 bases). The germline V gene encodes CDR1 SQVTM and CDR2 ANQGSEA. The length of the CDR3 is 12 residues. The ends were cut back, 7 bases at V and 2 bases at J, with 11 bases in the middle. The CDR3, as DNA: TGCAGCGCTTCAACAGGAAACACTGAAGCTTTCTTT. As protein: CSASTGNTEAFF.

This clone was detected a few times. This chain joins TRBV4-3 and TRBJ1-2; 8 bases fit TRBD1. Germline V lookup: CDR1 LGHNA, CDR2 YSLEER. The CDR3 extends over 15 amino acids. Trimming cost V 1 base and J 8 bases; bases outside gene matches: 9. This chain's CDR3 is CASSQVAGTGRGYTF. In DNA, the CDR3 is TGCGCCAGCAGCCAAGTGGCCGGGACAGGCCGCGGCTACACCTTC.

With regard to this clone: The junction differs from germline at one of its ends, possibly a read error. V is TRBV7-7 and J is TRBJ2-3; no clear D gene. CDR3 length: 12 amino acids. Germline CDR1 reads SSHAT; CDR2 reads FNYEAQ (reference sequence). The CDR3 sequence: CASSLNGDTQYF. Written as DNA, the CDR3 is TGTGCTAGCAGCTTAAACGGTGATACGCAGTATTTT. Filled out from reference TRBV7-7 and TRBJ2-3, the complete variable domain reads GAGVSQSPRYKVTKRGQDVTLRCDPISSHATLYWYQQALGQGPEFLTYFNYEAQPDKSGLPSDRFSAERPEGSISTLTIQRTEQRDSAMYRCASSLNGDTQYFGPGTRLTVL.

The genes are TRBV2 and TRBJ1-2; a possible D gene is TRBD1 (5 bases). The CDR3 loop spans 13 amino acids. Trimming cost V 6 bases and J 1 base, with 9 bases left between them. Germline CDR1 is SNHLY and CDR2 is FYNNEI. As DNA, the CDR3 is TGTGCCAGCAGCCCTGACAGTAACTATGGCTACACCTTC. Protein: CASSPDSNYGYTF. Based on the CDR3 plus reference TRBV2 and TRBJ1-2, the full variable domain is EPEVTQTPSHQVTQMGQEVILRCVPISNHLYFYWYRQILGQKVEFLVSFYNNEISEKSEIFDDQFSVERPDGSNFTLKIRSTKLEDSAMYFCASSPDSNYGYTFGSGTRLTVV.

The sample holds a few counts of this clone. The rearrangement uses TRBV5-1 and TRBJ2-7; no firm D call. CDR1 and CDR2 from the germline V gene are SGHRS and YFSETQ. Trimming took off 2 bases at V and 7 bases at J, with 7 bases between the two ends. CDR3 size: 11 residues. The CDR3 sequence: CASSFQVEQYF. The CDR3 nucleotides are TGCGCCAGCAGCTTCCAGGTAGAGCAGTACTTC.

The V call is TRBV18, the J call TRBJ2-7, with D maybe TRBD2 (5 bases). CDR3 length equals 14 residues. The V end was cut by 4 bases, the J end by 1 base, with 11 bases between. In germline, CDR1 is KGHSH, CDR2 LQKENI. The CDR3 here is CASSRAGKSYEQYF. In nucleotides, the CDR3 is TGTGCCAGCTCACGGGCGGGCAAGTCCTACGAGCAGTACTTC.

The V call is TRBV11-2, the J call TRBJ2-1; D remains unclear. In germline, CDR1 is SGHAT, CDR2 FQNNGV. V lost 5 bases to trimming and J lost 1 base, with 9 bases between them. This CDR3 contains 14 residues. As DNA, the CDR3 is TGTGCCAGCAGCCCAAGGAGTTCCTACAATGAGCAGTTCTTC. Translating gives CASSPRSSYNEQFF.